The TCR beta chain under discussion was sequenced for a study of blood T cell repertoires in COVID-19 (dated by TCRdb to 2018 to 2021). About the full investigation: The collaborator samples originated in the United States, Italy and Spain and spanned the acute and convalescent phases of COVID-19. The prospective study material was composed of cDNA or gDNA derived from T cells, B-cell-depleted T cells, or PBMCs. The dataset comprised deeply sampled blood TCRbeta repertoires from subjects exposed to, actively infected with, or recovered from COVID-19. The repertoires were released in a freely available public database meant as a resource for research on the immune response to SARS-CoV-2. Samples came from the ongoing ImmuneRACE study (first 160 participants) plus 1,254 subjects from 6 global collaborators. Sample metadata almost always included a de-identified subject ID, COVID-19 status, age in years and sex. HLA class I and class II types, where available, came from metadata supplied by the sample provider rather than from assay-based typing.

TCRbeta CDR3 regions were amplified from genomic DNA by means of the immunoSEQ Assay, a bias-controlled multiplex PCR. Under the source paper's analysis protocol: Nucleated cell counts per sample were estimated from amplification of reference gene primers within the assay. Sequence reads were collapsed and filtered to measure the absolute abundance of every unique TCRbeta CDR3 rearrangement. For each sample, productive Simpson clonality was calculated as the square root of Simpson's diversity index across productive rearrangements. In TCRdb, the immuneACCESS table is reduced to in-frame sequences with V and J assigned. These tables do not hold every clone; where another copy was compared, an unresolved V gene accounts for under half, and the others remain unexplained. V and J calls and clone size come straight from that table; D and trimming were deduced from the DNA. The sample table lists some 200,000 clones, roughly nine tenths of them with a count of one. The ten largest make up roughly 12% of the sample.

Details on this clone: No cognate antigen has been identified for it. Base qualities are not recorded, but no much larger clone differs from it by a single base.

Overall study results and their limits: How much clinical and demographic metadata was included differed by source and by participant, and the metadata was provided uncurated.

Another Seattle source contributed samples from volunteer blood donors who had recovered from COVID-19. Each collaborating institution followed its own protocols to collect whole blood in K2EDTA tubes. Collaborator samples were shipped for TCRbeta analysis as frozen whole blood, isolated PBMCs, or DNA extracted from either sample type. The sequence derives from a woman in her late teens or twenties who had recovered from COVID-19. Sequencing was performed on peripheral blood.

The CDR3 in this case is CASSLEERSGEEQFF. The DNA sequence is as follows: TGTGCCAGCAGCTTGGAGGAAAGGTCAGGGGAGGAGCAGTTCTTC. The rearranged chain carries TRBV7-7 and TRBJ2-1; the D gene is possibly TRBD1, with 6 bases matching. V is pared back by 3 bases and J by 10 bases, with 19 bases lying between the germline termini. Including cysteine and phenylalanine, the CDR3 has 15 amino acids. Only the CDR3 portion is preserved as DNA: 45 bases, with reading frame beginning at the first base. The germline V gene encodes CDR1 SSHAT and CDR2 FNYEAQ (reference sequence).